The rows below give T cell receptor beta chains drawn from one sample of a study of cytomegalovirus exposure and HLA in healthy donors. Generated by immunoSEQ multiplex PCR, the TCRdb table keeps only in-frame clones and is missing some. The repertoire holds 90,000 to 120,000 clones, 70% seen once, with around 9.9% in the top ten. The sample was PBMCs. These receptors were obtained from a man aged 35-49 years in good health and CMV-seropositive. CDR3s include the opening cysteine and the closing phenylalanine or tryptophan. The D gene is left open where the match is weak. Expanded clones are given a class, and other clones once, few, many or no size at all.

abundance	v_gene	j_gene	d_gene	CDR3aa	CDR3nt
NA	TRBV6-4	TRBJ1-5	NA	CASCPGGRGNQPQHF	TGTGCCAGCTGCCCGGGGGGCAGAGGCAATCAGCCCCAGCATTTT
NA	TRBV9	TRBJ2-3	TRBD2	CASSRLAGRDFTDTQYF	TGTGCCAGCTCGCGACTAGCGGGACGGGACTTCACAGATACGCAGTATTTT
NA	TRBV30	TRBJ1-1	NA	CAWSAGGGRDFF	TGTGCCTGGAGTGCTGGGGGGGGCAGGGATTTCTTT
few	TRBV5-1	TRBJ1-2	NA	CASSTSTDYGYTF	TGCGCCAGCAGCACCTCGACAGACTATGGCTACACCTTC
NA	TRBV9	TRBJ2-3	TRBD2	CASSVGLAGVTDTQYF	TGTGCCAGCAGCGTAGGGCTAGCGGGAGTCACAGATACGCAGTATTTT
NA	TRBV10-2	TRBJ2-1	NA	CASCDVYNEQFF	TGCGCCAGCTGTGACGTTTACAATGAGCAGTTCTTC
NA	TRBV19	TRBJ2-7	TRBD2	CASSISGNLPYEQYF	TGTGCCAGTAGTATCAGCGGGAACCTACCCTACGAGCAGTACTTC
NA	TRBV19	TRBJ2-7	NA	CASSRGTPTYEQYF	TGTGCCAGTAGTAGGGGGACACCTACCTACGAGCAGTACTTC
NA	TRBV5-8	TRBJ2-1	TRBD2	CASSYYFSWGLAGGNEQFF	TGTGCCAGCAGCTATTACTTTTCGTGGGGACTAGCGGGAGGCAATGAGCAGTTCTTC
NA	TRBV14	TRBJ1-1	NA	CASSQDQGRLNTEAFF	TGTGCCAGCAGCCAAGATCAGGGTAGGTTGAACACTGAAGCTTTCTTT
few	TRBV30	TRBJ2-5	TRBD2	CAWGDIAGGRNQYF	TGTGCCTGGGGGGACATAGCGGGAGGTAGGAACCAGTACTTC
few	TRBV7-3	TRBJ2-7	NA	CASSSGSDYEQYF	TGTGCCAGCAGCTCAGGGTCCGATTACGAGCAGTACTTC
once	TRBV5-1	TRBJ1-2	NA	CASSLAPGLLTYGYTF	TGCGCCAGCAGCTTGGCCCCGGGACTCCTCACCTATGGCTACACCTTC
NA	TRBV5-6	TRBJ2-3	NA	CASSERTGSDTQYF	TGTGCCAGCAGCGAGAGAACAGGGTCAGATACGCAGTATTTT
NA	TRBV10-3	TRBJ2-1	TRBD2	CAITGTSGSSYNEQFF	TGTGCCATCACCGGGACTAGCGGTAGCTCCTACAATGAGCAGTTCTTC
few	TRBV9	TRBJ2-2	TRBD2	CASSVARGQAGGQSTGELFF	TGTGCCAGCAGCGTAGCCAGGGGACAAGCGGGAGGCCAAAGCACCGGGGAGCTGTTTTTT
NA	TRBV25-1	TRBJ2-7	NA	CASSESGVTYEQYF	TGTGCCAGCAGTGAATCAGGCGTAACCTACGAGCAGTACTTC
NA	TRBV5-8	TRBJ1-1	NA	CASSLGGYGVLTEAFF	TGTGCCAGCAGCTTGGGTGGGTACGGGGTTCTCACTGAAGCTTTCTTT
NA	TRBV27	TRBJ2-5	NA	CASSLSGPVGETQYF	TGTGCCAGCAGTTTATCTGGGCCGGTCGGAGAGACCCAGTACTTC
NA	TRBV15	TRBJ1-2	NA	CATSRDSGTGKRSGGGYTF	TGTGCCACCAGCAGAGATTCGGGCACAGGGAAAAGAAGCGGAGGTGGCTACACCTTC
NA	TRBV9	TRBJ2-2	NA	CASSVGAGSGELFF	TGTGCCAGCAGCGTAGGCGCAGGGTCCGGGGAGCTGTTTTTT
NA	TRBV9	TRBJ2-1	TRBD2	CASTKTSGSYNEQFF	TGTGCCAGCACCAAGACTAGCGGGTCTTACAATGAGCAGTTCTTC
NA	TRBV20-1	TRBJ1-5	NA	CSATGNQPQHF	TGCAGTGCCACGGGGAATCAGCCCCAGCATTTT
NA	TRBV28	TRBJ2-3	NA	CASSYRRADTQYF	TGTGCCAGCAGTTATCGGAGGGCAGATACGCAGTATTTT
few	TRBV4-1	TRBJ2-7	TRBD2	CASSLTAGVSYEQYF	TGCGCCAGCAGCCTAACAGCGGGAGTATCCTACGAGCAGTACTTC
NA	TRBV28	TRBJ2-7	TRBD1	CASSFPGGYEQYF	TGTGCCAGCAGTTTCCCAGGGGGCTACGAGCAGTACTTC
NA	TRBV19	TRBJ1-5	TRBD1	CASSRDRDSYSNQPQHF	TGTGCCAGTAGTAGGGACCGGGACAGCTATAGCAATCAGCCCCAGCATTTT
NA	TRBV7-3	TRBJ2-3	NA	CASTPAGGRADTQYF	TGTGCCAGCACCCCGGCAGGGGGGCGGGCAGATACGCAGTATTTT
once	TRBV30	TRBJ1-1	NA	CAWSIGGAIMNTEAFF	TGTGCCTGGAGTATAGGGGGGGCAATTATGAACACTGAAGCTTTCTTT
NA	TRBV29-1	TRBJ1-3	NA	CSVEAGLNTIYF	TGCAGCGTTGAAGCAGGGTTAAACACCATATATTTT
NA	TRBV6-5	TRBJ2-3	NA	CASSYGRVVDTQYF	TGTGCCAGCAGTTACGGCAGGGTGGTAGATACGCAGTATTTT
NA	TRBV6-5	TRBJ2-3	TRBD2	CASSIPGLAGRTQYF	TGTGCCAGCAGTATACCGGGACTAGCGGGACGTACGCAGTATTTT
few	TRBV6-5	TRBJ2-7	NA	CASSPGGPDEQYF	TGTGCCAGCAGTCCCGGAGGGCCGGACGAGCAGTACTTC
few	TRBV6-5	TRBJ2-5	NA	CASSREHSAGETQYF	TGTGCCAGCAGCCGCGAACACTCTGCCGGGGAGACCCAGTACTTC
NA	TRBV5-4	TRBJ1-1	NA	CASSHVLVNTEAFF	TGTGCCAGCAGCCATGTACTGGTGAACACTGAAGCTTTCTTT
NA	TRBV29-1	TRBJ2-3	NA	CSVEGQLTSTDTQYF	TGCAGCGTGGAAGGACAACTCACTAGCACAGATACGCAGTATTTT
NA	TRBV9	TRBJ2-5	TRBD2	CASSPRTSGRETQYF	TGTGCCAGCAGCCCCCGGACTAGCGGACGGGAGACCCAGTACTTC
NA	TRBV27	TRBJ1-1	NA	CATKIGAEAFF	TGTGCCACCAAGATAGGGGCTGAAGCTTTCTTT
NA	TRBV4-3	TRBJ1-2	TRBD1	CASSAAGTGNYGYTF	TGCGCCAGCAGCGCCGCCGGGACAGGGAACTATGGCTACACCTTC
NA	TRBV7-9	TRBJ2-3	TRBD2	CASSLAREGWTDTQYF	TGTGCCAGCAGCCTCGCCAGGGAGGGTTGGACAGATACGCAGTATTTT
NA	TRBV5-1	TRBJ2-5	NA	CASSGGIAKGTQYF	TGCGCCAGCAGCGGAGGGATAGCCAAAGGGACCCAGTACTTC
NA	TRBV30	TRBJ2-7	TRBD2	CAWSAPAGGLEQYF	TGTGCCTGGAGTGCCCCAGCGGGAGGTCTCGAGCAGTACTTC
NA	TRBV5-1	TRBJ2-1	NA	CASSLEARAHNEQFF	TGCGCCAGCAGCTTGGAGGCGAGGGCCCACAATGAGCAGTTCTTC
NA	TRBV19	TRBJ2-1	NA	CASSIGRGTSYNEQFF	TGTGCCAGTAGTATAGGAAGGGGTACGTCATACAATGAGCAGTTCTTC
NA	TRBV13	TRBJ2-5	TRBD2	CASSPRIAGGIQETQYF	TGTGCCAGCAGCCCCCGGATAGCGGGAGGGATCCAAGAGACCCAGTACTTC
NA	TRBV28	TRBJ1-1	NA	CASSPRLGTEAFF	TGTGCCAGCAGCCCGAGACTAGGAACTGAAGCTTTCTTT
once	TRBV6-4	TRBJ1-4	TRBD1	CASSVDRAFNEKLFF	TGTGCCAGCAGTGTAGACAGGGCTTTTAATGAAAAACTGTTTTTT
NA	TRBV20-1	TRBJ2-7	NA	CSGRYSHEQYF	TGCAGTGGCAGGTATTCCCACGAGCAGTACTTC
NA	TRBV7-9	TRBJ2-7	TRBD2	CASSSSGTSHEQYF	TGTGCCAGCAGCTCATCCGGGACTAGCCACGAGCAGTACTTC
NA	TRBV5-4	TRBJ1-2	TRBD1	CASSEEDRGYGYTF	TGTGCCAGCAGCGAAGAGGACAGGGGCTACGGCTACACCTTC
few	TRBV10-3	TRBJ2-2	NA	CAIRASRNTGELFF	TGTGCCATCAGGGCTAGCAGGAACACCGGGGAGCTGTTTTTT
NA	TRBV9	TRBJ1-3	TRBD1	CASSVGQVPSGNTIYF	TGTGCCAGCAGCGTCGGACAGGTGCCCTCTGGAAACACCATATATTTT
NA	TRBV13	TRBJ1-1	NA	CASSLDGVGKPEAFF	TGTGCCAGCAGCTTAGACGGGGTAGGGAAACCTGAAGCTTTCTTT